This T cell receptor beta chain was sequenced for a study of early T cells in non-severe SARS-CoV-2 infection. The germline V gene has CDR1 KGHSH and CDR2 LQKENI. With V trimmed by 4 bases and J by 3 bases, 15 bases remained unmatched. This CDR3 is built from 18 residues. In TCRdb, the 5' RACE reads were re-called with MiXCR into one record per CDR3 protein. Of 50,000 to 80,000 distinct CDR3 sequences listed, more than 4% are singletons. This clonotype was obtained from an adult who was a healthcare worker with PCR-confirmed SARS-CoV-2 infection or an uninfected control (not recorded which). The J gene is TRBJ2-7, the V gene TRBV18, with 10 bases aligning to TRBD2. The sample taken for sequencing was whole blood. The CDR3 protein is CASSQGLLAGTDYYEQYF. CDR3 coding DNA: TGTGCCAGCTCACAGGGCTTACTAGCGGGGACCGATTACTACGAGCAGTACTTC.